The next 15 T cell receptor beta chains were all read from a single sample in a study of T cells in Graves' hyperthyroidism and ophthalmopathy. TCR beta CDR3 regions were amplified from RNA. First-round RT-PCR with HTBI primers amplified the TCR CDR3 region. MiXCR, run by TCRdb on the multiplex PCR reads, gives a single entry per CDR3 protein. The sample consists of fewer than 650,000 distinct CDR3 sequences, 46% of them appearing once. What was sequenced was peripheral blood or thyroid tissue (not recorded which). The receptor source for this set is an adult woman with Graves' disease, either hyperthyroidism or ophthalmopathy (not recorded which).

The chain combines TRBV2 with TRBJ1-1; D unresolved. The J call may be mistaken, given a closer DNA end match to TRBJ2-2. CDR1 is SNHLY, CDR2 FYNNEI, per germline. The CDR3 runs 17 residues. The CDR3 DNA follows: TGTGCCAGCAGTGCTCGGATAGGACGGGTGAACACCGGGGAGCTGTTTTTT. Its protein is CASSARIGRVNTGELFF.

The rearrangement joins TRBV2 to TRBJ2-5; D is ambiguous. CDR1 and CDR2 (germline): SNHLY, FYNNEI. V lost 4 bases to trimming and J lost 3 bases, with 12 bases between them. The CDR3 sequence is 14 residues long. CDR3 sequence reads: CASSGPEPKETQYF. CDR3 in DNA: TGTGCCAGCAGTGGTCCCGAACCCAAAGAGACCCAGTACTTC.

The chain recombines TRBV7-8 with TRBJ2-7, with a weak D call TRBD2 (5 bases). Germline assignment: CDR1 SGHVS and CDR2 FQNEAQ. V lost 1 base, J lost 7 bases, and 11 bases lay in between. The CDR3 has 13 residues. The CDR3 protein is CASSLGLTGEQYF. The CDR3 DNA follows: TGTGCCAGCAGCTTAGGCCTCACGGGAGAGCAGTACTTC.

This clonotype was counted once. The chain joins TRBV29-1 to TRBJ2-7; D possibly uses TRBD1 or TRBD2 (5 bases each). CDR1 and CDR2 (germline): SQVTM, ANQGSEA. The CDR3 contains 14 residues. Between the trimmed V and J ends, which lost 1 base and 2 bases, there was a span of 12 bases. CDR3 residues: CSVEGGTEAYEQYF. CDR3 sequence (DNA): TGCAGCGTTGAAGGGGGGACCGAAGCCTACGAGCAGTACTTC.

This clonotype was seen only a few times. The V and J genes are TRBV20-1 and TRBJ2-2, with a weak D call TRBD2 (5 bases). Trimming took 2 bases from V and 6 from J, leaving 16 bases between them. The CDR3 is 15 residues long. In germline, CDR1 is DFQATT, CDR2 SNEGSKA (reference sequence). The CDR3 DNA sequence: TGCAGTGCTAGACCAGACGCAAGGGAGTCCGGGGAGCTGTTTTTT. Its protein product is CSARPDARESGELFF.

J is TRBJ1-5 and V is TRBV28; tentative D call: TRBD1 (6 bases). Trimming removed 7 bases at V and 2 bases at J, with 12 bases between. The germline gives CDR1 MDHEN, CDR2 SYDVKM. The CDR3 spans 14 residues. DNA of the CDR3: TGTGCCAGCACTTATGCAGGGGGCAATCAGCCCCAGCATTTT. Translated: CASTYAGGNQPQHF.

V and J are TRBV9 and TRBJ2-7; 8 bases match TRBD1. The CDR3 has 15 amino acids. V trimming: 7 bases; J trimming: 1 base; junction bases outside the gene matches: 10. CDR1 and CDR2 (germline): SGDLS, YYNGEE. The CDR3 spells CASSPTWDRSYEQYF. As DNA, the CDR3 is TGTGCCAGCTCACCGACTTGGGACAGGTCCTACGAGCAGTACTTC.

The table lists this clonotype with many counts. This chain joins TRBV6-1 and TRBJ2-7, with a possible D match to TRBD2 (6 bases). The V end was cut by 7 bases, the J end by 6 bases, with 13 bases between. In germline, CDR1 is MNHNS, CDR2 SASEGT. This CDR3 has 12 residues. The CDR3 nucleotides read TGTGCCAGCAACTGGGACTTTCGCGAGCAGTACTTC. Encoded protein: CASNWDFREQYF.

DNA of the CDR3: TGTGCCAGCAGTAACAGGGAGTCGCCCCAGCATTTT. Encoded protein: CASSNRESPQHF. The chain has TRBV12-3 or TRBV12-4 and TRBJ1-5, with D perhaps matching TRBD1 (6 bases). V was pared by 5 bases and J by 9 bases, with 11 bases between. CDR3 length: 12 amino acids.

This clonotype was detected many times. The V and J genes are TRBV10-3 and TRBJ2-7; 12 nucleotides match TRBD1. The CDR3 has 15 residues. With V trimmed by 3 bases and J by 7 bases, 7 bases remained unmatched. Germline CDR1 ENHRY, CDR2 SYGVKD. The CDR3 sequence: CAISEMGQGAGEQYF. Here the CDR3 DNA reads TGTGCCATCAGTGAAATGGGACAGGGGGCTGGGGAGCAGTACTTC.

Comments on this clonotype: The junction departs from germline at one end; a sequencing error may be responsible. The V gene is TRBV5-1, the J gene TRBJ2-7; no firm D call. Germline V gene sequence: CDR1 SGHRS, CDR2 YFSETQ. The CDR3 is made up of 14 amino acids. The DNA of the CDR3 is TGTGCCAGCAGCTCCCCGGGCATCCCCTACGAGCAGTACTTC. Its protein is CASSSPGIPYEQYF.

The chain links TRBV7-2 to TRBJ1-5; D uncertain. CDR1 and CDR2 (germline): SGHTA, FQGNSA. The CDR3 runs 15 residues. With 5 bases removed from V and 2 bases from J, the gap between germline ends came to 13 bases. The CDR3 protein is CASSASRGGNQPQHF. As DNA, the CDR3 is TGTGCCAGCAGCGCAAGTAGAGGCGGCAATCAGCCCCAGCATTTT.

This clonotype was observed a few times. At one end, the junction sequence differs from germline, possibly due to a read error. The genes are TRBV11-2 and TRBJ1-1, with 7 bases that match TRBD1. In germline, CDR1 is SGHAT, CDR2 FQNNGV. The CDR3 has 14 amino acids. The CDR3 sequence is CASSGGTVNTEAFF. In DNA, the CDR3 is TGTGCCAGCAGCGGGGGGACAGTGAACACTGAAGCTTTTTTT.

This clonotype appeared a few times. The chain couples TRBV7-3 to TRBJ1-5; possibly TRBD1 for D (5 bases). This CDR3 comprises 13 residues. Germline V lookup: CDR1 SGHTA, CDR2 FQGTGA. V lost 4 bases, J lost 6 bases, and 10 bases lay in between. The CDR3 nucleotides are TGTGCCAGCAGCTCGGGACCCGCTCAGCCCCAGCATTTT. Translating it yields CASSSGPAQPQHF.

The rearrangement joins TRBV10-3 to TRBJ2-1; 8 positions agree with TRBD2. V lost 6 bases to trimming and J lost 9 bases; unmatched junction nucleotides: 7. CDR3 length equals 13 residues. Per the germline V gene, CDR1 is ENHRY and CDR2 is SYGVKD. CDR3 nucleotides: TGTGCCATCAGCGGGAGGGCTAGCGGTGAGCAGTTCTTC. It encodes CAISGRASGEQFF.